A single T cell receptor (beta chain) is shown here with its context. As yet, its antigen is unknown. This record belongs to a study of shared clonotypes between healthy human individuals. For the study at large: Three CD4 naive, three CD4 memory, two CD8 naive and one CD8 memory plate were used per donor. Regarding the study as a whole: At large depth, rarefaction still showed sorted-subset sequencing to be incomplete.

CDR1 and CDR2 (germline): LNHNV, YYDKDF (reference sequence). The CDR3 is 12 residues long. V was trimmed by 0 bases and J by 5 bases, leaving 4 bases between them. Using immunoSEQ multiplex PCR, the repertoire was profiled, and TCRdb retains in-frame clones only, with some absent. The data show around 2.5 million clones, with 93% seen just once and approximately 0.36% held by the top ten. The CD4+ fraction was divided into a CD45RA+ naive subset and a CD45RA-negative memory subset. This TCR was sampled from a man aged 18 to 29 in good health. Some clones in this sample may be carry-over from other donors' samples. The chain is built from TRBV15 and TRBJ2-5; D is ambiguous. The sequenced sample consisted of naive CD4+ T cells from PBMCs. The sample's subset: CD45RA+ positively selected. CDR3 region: CATSRDMETQYF. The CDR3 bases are TGTGCCACCAGCAGAGATATGGAGACCCAGTACTTC.